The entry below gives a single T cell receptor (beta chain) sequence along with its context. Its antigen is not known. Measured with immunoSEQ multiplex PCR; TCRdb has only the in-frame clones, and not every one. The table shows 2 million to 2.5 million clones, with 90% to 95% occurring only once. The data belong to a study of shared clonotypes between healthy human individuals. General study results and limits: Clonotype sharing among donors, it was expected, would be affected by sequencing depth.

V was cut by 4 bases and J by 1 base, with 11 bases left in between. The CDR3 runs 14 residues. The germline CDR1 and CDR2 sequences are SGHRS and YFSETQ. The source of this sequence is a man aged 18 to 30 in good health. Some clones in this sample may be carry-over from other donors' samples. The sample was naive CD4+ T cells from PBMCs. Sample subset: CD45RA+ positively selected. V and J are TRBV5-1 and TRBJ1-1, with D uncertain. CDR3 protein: CASSTVTANTEAFF. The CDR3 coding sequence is TGCGCCAGCAGCACGGTAACGGCGAACACTGAAGCTTTCTTT.